These T cell receptor beta chains were read from a single sample in a study of T cell changes during pregnancy in multiple sclerosis. Using immunoSEQ multiplex PCR, the repertoire was profiled, and TCRdb retains in-frame clones only, with some absent. The data contain tens of thousands of clones, almost 95% of them singletons. The sequenced sample was peripheral blood, obtained in the third trimester of pregnancy. These TCRs come from a female donor in good health, enrolled as a control in a pregnancy study. Each CDR3 is given with its conserved first and last residue. Fields, in order: V gene, J gene, D gene, clone size, CDR3 protein, CDR3 DNA. The D gene is left open where the match is weak. Clone size is stated in some rows and not others, as once, few, many or a class when expanded.

>TRBV18|TRBJ1-6|NA|NA
CASSPGGEYSPLHF
TGTGCCAGCTCACCGGGAGGGGAGTACTCACCCCTCCACTTT
>TRBV5-4|TRBJ2-1|NA|NA
CASSSVLLGQIYNEQFF
TGTGCCAGCAGTTCGGTCCTATTAGGACAGATCTACAATGAGCAGTTCTTC
>TRBV10-1|TRBJ2-5|TRBD2|NA
CASSGPDLLAGGPDGETQYF
TGCGCCAGCAGTGGACCCGACCTCCTAGCGGGAGGGCCGGACGGAGAGACCCAGTACTTC
>TRBV7-2|TRBJ2-7|TRBD1|once
CASSPWTGSYEQYF
TGTGCCAGCAGCCCGTGGACAGGTTCCTACGAGCAGTACTTC
>TRBV2|TRBJ1-4|TRBD1|NA
CASRDRVANEKLFF
TGTGCCAGCAGGGACAGGGTGGCTAATGAAAAACTGTTTTTT
>TRBV19|TRBJ2-1|TRBD1|NA
CASKAPTGVLPYNEQFF
TGTGCCAGTAAAGCCCCAACAGGGGTCCTCCCTTACAATGAGCAGTTCTTC
>TRBV18|TRBJ2-3|NA|NA
CASSRKLVLSNLGYPLPDTQYF
TGTGCCAGCTCACGAAAACTAGTTTTATCAAATTTAGGATACCCTCTACCAGATACGCAGTATTTT
>TRBV7-2|TRBJ2-7|NA|once
CASSLVSRAYEQYF
TGTGCCAGCAGCTTAGTTTCGAGAGCCTACGAGCAGTACTTC
>TRBV5-5|TRBJ1-2|NA|NA
CASSLTENYGYTF
TGTGCCAGCAGCTTGACAGAGAACTATGGCTACACCTTC
>TRBV7-3|TRBJ2-1|TRBD2|NA
CASSLTTSGNEQFF
TGTGCCAGCAGCTTAACGACTAGCGGAAATGAGCAGTTCTTC
>TRBV9|TRBJ1-1|NA|few
CASSAQGTEAFF
TGTGCCAGCAGCGCCCAGGGGACTGAAGCTTTCTTT
>TRBV18|TRBJ2-1|NA|NA
CASSFSNEQFF
TGTGCCAGCTCCTTCTCGAATGAGCAGTTCTTC
>TRBV29-1|TRBJ1-2|NA|NA
CSVVGTEYGYTF
TGCAGCGTTGTGGGGACTGAATATGGCTACACCTTC
>TRBV6-4|TRBJ2-3|TRBD2|NA
CASSEGTSGGTQYF
TGTGCCAGCAGTGAAGGGACTAGCGGTGGTACGCAGTATTTT
>TRBV28|TRBJ2-7|TRBD1|NA
CASSSSGTDSYEQYF
TGTGCCAGCAGCTCCTCCGGGACAGACTCCTACGAGCAGTACTTC
>TRBV18|TRBJ2-7|TRBD2|NA
CASSPLAGTTEQYF
TGTGCCAGCTCACCGCTAGCGGGGACGACCGAGCAGTACTTC
>TRBV18|TRBJ2-3|NA|NA
CASSSQRATDTQYF
TGTGCCAGCTCATCCCAGCGGGCCACAGATACGCAGTATTTT
>TRBV9|TRBJ2-1|TRBD2|NA
CASSVRREGYNEQFF
TGTGCCAGCAGCGTACGGCGGGAGGGGTACAATGAGCAGTTCTTC
>TRBV6-1|TRBJ1-6|NA|NA
CASRESADSPLHF
TGTGCCAGCAGGGAAAGTGCGGATTCACCCCTCCACTTT
>TRBV10-3|TRBJ1-2|TRBD1|NA
CAITQGQLNYGYTF
TGTGCCATCACCCAGGGACAGCTCAACTATGGCTACACCTTC
>TRBV9|TRBJ2-1|TRBD1|NA
CASSMPGTGDNEQFF
TGTGCCAGCAGCATGCCCGGGACAGGGGACAATGAGCAGTTCTTC
>TRBV10-2|TRBJ1-2|NA|NA
CASSERGGLYGYTF
TGCGCCAGCAGTGAGAGGGGCGGATTATATGGCTACACCTTC
>TRBV5-1|TRBJ2-3|NA|NA
CASSLASGTDTQYF
TGCGCCAGCAGCTTGGCTAGCGGCACAGATACGCAGTATTTT